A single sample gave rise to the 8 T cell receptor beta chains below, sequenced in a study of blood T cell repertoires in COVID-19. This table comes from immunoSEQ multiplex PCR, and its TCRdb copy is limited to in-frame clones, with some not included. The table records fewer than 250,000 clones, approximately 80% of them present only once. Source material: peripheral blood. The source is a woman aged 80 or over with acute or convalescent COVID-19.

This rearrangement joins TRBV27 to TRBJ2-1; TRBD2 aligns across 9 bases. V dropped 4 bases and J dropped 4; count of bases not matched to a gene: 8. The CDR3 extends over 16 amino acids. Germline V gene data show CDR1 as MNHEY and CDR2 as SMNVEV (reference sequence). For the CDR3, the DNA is TGTGCCAGCAGTTCGTCCGGGACTAGCTCTTACAATGAGCAGTTCTTC. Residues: CASSSSGTSSYNEQFF.

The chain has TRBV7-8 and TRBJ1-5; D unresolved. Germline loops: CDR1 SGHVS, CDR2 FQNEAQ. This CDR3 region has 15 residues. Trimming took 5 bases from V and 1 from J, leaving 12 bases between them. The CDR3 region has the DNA TGTGCCAGCAGCCTAGGAGGGATAAGCAATCAGCCCCAGCATTTT. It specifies CASSLGGISNQPQHF. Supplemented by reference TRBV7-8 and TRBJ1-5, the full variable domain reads GAGVSQSPRYKVAKRGQDVALRCDPISGHVSLFWYQQALGQGPEFLTYFQNEAQLDKSGLPSDRFFAERPEGSVSTLKIQRTQQEDSAVYLCASSLGGISNQPQHFGDGTRLSIL.

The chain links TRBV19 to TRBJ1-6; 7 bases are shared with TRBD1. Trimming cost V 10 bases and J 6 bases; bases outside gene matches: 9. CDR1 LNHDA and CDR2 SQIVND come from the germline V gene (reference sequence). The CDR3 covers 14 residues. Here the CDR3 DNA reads TGTGCCACCGGGGCGAGGGACAGTAATTCACCCCTCCACTTT. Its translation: CATGARDSNSPLHF.

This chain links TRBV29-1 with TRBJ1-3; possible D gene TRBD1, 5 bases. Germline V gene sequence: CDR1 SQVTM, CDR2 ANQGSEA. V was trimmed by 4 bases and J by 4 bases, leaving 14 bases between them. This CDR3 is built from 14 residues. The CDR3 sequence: CSVADRDFGNTIYF. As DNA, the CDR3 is TGCAGCGTTGCTGACAGAGATTTCGGAAACACCATATATTTT. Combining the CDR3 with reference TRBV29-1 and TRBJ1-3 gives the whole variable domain SAVISQKPSRDICQRGTSLTIQCQVDSQVTMMFWYRQQPGQSLTLIATANQGSEATYESGFVIDKFPISRPNLTFSTLTVSNMSPEDSSIYLCSVADRDFGNTIYFGEGSWLTVV.

The CDR3 DNA reads as TGTGCCAGTAGTCTCCGGGGGGATGGGATGGATGGCTACACCTTC. As protein: CASSLRGDGMDGYTF. The rearrangement links TRBV19 to TRBJ1-2; the D gene is possibly TRBD1 (5 bases). Per germline, CDR1 LNHDA and CDR2 SQIVND (reference sequence). V was shortened by 5 bases and J by 6 bases, with 19 bases between the two germline ends. The CDR3 runs to 15 residues.

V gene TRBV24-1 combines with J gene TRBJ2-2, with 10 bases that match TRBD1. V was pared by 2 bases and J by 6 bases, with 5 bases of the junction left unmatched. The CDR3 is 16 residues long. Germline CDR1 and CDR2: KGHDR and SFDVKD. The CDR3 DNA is TGTGCCACCAGTGATTATGGGACAGGGGTGTCCGGGGAGCTGTTTTTT. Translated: CATSDYGTGVSGELFF.

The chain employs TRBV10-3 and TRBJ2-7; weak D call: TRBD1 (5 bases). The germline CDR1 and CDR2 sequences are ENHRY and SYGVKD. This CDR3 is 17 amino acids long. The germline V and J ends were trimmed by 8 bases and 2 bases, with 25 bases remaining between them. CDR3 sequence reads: CAIQEGASGTGAYEQYF. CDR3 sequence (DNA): TGTGCCATCCAGGAAGGGGCGTCTGGTACGGGTGCCTACGAGCAGTACTTC.

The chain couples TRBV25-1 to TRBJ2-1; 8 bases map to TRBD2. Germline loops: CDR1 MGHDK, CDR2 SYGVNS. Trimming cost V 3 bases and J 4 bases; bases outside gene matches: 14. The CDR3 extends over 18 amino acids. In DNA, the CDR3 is TGTGCCAGCAGTGAGACCCCCGGGACTAGTATATCGTACAATGAGCAGTTCTTC. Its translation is CASSETPGTSISYNEQFF.